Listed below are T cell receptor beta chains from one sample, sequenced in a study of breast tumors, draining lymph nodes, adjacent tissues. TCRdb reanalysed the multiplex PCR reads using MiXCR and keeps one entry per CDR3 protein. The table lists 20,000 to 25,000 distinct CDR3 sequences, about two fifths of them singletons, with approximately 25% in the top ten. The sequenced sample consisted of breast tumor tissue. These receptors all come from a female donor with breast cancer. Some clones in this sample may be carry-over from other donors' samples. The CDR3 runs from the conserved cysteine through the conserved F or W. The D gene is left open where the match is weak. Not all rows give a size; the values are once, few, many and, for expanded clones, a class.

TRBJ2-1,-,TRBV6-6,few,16,TGTGCCAGCAAGAAAGAACGGATTTCGGGTTTAGATGAGCAGTTCTTC,CASKKERISGLDEQFF
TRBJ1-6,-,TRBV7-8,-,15,TGTGCCAGCAGCCCTTCTGCCAGGAAGAATTCACCCCTCCACTTT,CASSPSARKNSPLHF
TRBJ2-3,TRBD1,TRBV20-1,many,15,TGCAGTGCTCCTAGGACAGGGCAGAGGGCAGATACGCAGTATTTT,CSAPRTGQRADTQYF
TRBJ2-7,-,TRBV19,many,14,TGTGCCAGTAGTTGGCGGCCCTCCGATCTGGAGCAGTACTTC,CASSWRPSDLEQYF
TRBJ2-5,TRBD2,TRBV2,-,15,TGTGCCAGCAGTGAGACGACTAGCAGCACCGGGGAGCTGTTCTTT,CASSETTSSTGELFF
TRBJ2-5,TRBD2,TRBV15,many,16,TGTGCCACCAGCAGAGATTACGGAGCGGGAGAAGAGACCCAGTACTTC,CATSRDYGAGEETQYF
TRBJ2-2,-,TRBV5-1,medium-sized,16,TGCGCCAGCAGCCCGCGGGGTGGGAGCGGCACCGGGGAGCTGTTTTTT,CASSPRGGSGTGELFF
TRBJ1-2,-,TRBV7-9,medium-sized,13,TGTGCCAGCAGCCCCGGGACCGATTATGGCTACACCTTC,CASSPGTDYGYTF
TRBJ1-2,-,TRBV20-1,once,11,TGCAGTGCTAGAGATAACGGGGAAGGGACCTTC,CSARDNGEGTF
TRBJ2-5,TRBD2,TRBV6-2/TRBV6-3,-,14,TGTGCCAGCACCCTTAGCGGGGGCGGAGAGACCCAGTACTTC,CASTLSGGGETQYF
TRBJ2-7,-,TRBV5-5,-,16,TGTGCCAGCAGCCCCGGGGACTTAGTCCCAGCCTACGAGCAGTACTTC,CASSPGDLVPAYEQYF
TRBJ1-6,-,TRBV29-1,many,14,TGCAGCGTTAAAACCGGGACATCAAATTCACCCCTCCACTTT,CSVKTGTSNSPLHF
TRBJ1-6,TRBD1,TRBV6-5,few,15,TGTGCCAGCAGTTCGGGACAGTACCCTAATTCACCCCTCCACTTT,CASSSGQYPNSPLHF
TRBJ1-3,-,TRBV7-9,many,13,TGTGCCAGCAGCTCCCCGGGAGGGAACACCATATATTTT,CASSSPGGNTIYF
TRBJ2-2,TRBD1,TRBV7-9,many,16,TGTGCCAGCAGCTTCTACAGGGGAATGGACACCGGGGAGCTGTTTTTT,CASSFYRGMDTGELFF
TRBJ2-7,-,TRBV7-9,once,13,TGTGCCAGCAGCTCCCTAGACTACTACGAGCAGTACTTC,CASSSLDYYEQYF
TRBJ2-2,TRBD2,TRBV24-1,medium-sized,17,TGTGCCACCAGTGGCCTAGCGGGGGGCCGGGACACCGGGGAGCTGTTTTTT,CATSGLAGGRDTGELFF
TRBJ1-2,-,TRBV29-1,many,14,TGCAGCGTTGGGTCCACAGGTGATAACTATGGCTACACCTTC,CSVGSTGDNYGYTF
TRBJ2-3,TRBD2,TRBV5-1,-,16,TGCGCCAGCAGCTCGCTACCTAGCGGATGCACAGATACGCAGTATTTT,CASSSLPSGCTDTQYF
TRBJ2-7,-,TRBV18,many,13,TGTGCCAGCTCACCAGTTAACACTGGGGAGCAGTACTTC,CASSPVNTGEQYF
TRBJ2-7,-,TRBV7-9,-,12,TGTGCCAGCAGCTTAATGAAAGGCGATCGTTACTTC,CASSLMKGDRYF
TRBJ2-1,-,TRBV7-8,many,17,TGTGCCAGCAGCTTTAGTAGAGTCCGGGCGGCGCACAATGAGCAGTTCTTC,CASSFSRVRAAHNEQFF
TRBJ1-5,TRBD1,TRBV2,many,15,TGTGCCAGCACTAGGACAGGGGGGAGCAATCAGCCCCAGCATTTT,CASTRTGGSNQPQHF
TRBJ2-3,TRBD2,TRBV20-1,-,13,TGCAGTGCTAGTAGCGGGAACACAGATACGCAGTATTTT,CSASSGNTDTQYF
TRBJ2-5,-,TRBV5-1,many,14,TGCGCCAGCAGCTTGAGGAGGGTACCAGACACCCAGTACTTC,CASSLRRVPDTQYF
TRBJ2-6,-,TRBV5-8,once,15,TGTGCCAGCAGCCAGGGATACTCTGGGGCCAACGTCCTGACTTTC,CASSQGYSGANVLTF
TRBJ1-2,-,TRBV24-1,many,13,TGTGCCACCAGTGATTTGGTCACGGGCGGCTACACCTTC,CATSDLVTGGYTF
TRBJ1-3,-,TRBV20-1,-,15,TGCAGTGCTACGTACCACGCAGGGACGGGAAACACCATATATTTT,CSATYHAGTGNTIYF
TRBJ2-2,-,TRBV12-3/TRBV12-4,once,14,TGTGCCAGCACTTTTGGGGCCGGCACCGGGGAGCTGTTTTTT,CASTFGAGTGELFF
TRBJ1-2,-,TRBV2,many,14,TGTGCCAGCAGTGAACGGGTAGGGAGATATGGCTACACCTTC,CASSERVGRYGYTF
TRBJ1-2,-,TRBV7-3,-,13,TGTGCCAGCAGCTCCGGGACCGCATATGGCTACACCTTC,CASSSGTAYGYTF
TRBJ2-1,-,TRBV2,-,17,TGTGCCAGCACCCAAAGGAGCGGACGCACTTCCTACAATGAGCAGTTCTTC,CASTQRSGRTSYNEQFF
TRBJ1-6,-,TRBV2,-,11,TGTGCCAGCAGTGAAAGGATGAACCTCCACTTT,CASSERMNLHF
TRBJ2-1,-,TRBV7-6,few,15,TGTGCCAGCAGCGGCGGTAGCCTAGCGAACAATGAGCAGTTCTTC,CASSGGSLANNEQFF
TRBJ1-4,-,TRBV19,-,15,TGTGCCAGTAGTATCCGCCCGGGACTCGATGAAAAACTGTTTTTT,CASSIRPGLDEKLFF
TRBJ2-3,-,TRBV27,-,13,TGTGCCGGTAGCGGAGCTAGCACAGATACGCAGTATTTT,CAGSGASTDTQYF
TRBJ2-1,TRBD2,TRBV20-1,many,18,TGCAGTGCCCGCCTGGGACTAGCGGGGGGCCAGCTTTACAATGAGCAGTTCTTC,CSARLGLAGGQLYNEQFF
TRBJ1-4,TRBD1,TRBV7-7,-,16,TGTGCTAGCAGCCCTGGGTTGGGACAGGGAGGTGAAAAACTGTTTTTT,CASSPGLGQGGEKLFF
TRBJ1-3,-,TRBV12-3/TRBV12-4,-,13,TGTGCCAGCGCCCGGACAGCAGGAAACACCATATATTTT,CASARTAGNTIYF
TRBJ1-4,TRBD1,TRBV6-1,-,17,TGTGCCAGCAATTTCCCCAATACCGGGACAGTTAATGAAAAACTGTTTTTT,CASNFPNTGTVNEKLFF
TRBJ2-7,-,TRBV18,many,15,TGTGCCAGCTCACCAATCCGGGACACCTCCTACGAGCAGTACTTC,CASSPIRDTSYEQYF
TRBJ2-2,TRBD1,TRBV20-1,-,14,TGCAGTGCTAGTAGGGACAGGGCCACCGGGGAGCTGTTTTTT,CSASRDRATGELFF
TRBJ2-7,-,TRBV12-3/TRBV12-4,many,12,TGTGCCAGCAGTTTAGAAAGCTACGAGCAGTACTTC,CASSLESYEQYF
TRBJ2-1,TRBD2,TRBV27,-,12,TGTGCCAGCAGTCCGGGGGGTGTTGGGCAGTTCTTC,CASSPGGVGQFF
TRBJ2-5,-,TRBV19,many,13,TGTGCCAGTAGCTCCCAGGGTGTGGAGACCCAGTACTTC,CASSSQGVETQYF
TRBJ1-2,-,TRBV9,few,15,TGTGCCAGCAGCGTAGGAGGGGGACTTTACTATGGCTACACCTTC,CASSVGGGLYYGYTF
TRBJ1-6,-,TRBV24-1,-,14,TGTGCCACCAGCGGGGAGACGGAGAATTCACCCCTCCACTTT,CATSGETENSPLHF
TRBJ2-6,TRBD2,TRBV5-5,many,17,TGTGCCAGCAGCTTGGTTTTAAGTGCGGGAGGTCTCAACGTCCTGACTTTC,CASSLVLSAGGLNVLTF
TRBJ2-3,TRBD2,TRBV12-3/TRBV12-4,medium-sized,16,TGTGCCAGCAGTTCCGGACTAGCGGGAGGGGGCGTTACGCAGTATTTT,CASSSGLAGGGVTQYF
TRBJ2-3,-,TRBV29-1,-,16,TGCAGCGTTCATAACCCAGTACAGTCGGGCACAGATACGCAGTATTTT,CSVHNPVQSGTDTQYF
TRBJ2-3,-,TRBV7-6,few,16,TGTGCCAGCAGCTTAATAGGCCACGGCAGCACAGATACGCAGTATTTT,CASSLIGHGSTDTQYF
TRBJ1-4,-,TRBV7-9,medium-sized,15,TGTGCCAGCAGCTTCCCCTCTACAACTAATGAAAAACTGTTTTTT,CASSFPSTTNEKLFF
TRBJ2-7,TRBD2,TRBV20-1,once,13,TGCAGTGCTAGCGGCGGGAGGGGCTACGAGCAGTACTTC,CSASGGRGYEQYF
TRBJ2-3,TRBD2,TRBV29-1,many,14,TGCAGCGTTGACGGGCGGGAGCCCGCGGATACGCAGTATTTT,CSVDGREPADTQYF
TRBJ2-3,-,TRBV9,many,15,TGTGCCAGCAGCGTAGGGACAGTTCTCACAGATACGCAGTATTTT,CASSVGTVLTDTQYF
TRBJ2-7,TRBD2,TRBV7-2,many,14,TGTGCCAGCAGCTTAGCGCGACTAGCCGACGAGCAGTACTTC,CASSLARLADEQYF
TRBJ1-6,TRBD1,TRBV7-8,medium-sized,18,TGTGCCAGCAGCAAGGCGGGACAGGGGTTCACCTATAATTCACCCCTCCACTTT,CASSKAGQGFTYNSPLHF
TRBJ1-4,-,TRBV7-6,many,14,TGTGCCAGCAGCTTGGGGCCCTTTGGGGCGGAACTGTTTTTT,CASSLGPFGAELFF